These 20 T cell receptor beta chains were sequenced from one sample in a study of naive and memory T cell subsets. Amplification of ligated cDNA took four PCR rounds with SP2 and nested alpha and beta constant primers. TCRdb independently ran MiXCR on the 5' RACE reads; one entry per CDR3 protein. The table includes over 45,000 distinct CDR3 sequences, about 7.1% detected once. An oligonucleotide containing a UMI was ligated to the 3' end of TCR cDNA. Receptors were obtained from a female donor in good health.

This clonotype showed up just a few times. This rearrangement joins TRBV20-1 to TRBJ1-1; no definite D call. The V end was cut by 5 bases, the J end by 3 bases, with 10 bases between. The CDR3 length is 12 residues. CDR1 is DFQATT and CDR2 is SNEGSKA in the germline V gene (reference sequence). CDR3 sequence reads: CSAPGVHTEAFF. CDR3 nucleotides: TGCAGTGCTCCGGGTGTTCACACTGAAGCTTTCTTT.

The chain recombines TRBV18 with TRBJ2-4; TRBD1 matches 10 bases. CDR3 length equals 15 residues. The germline V gene encodes CDR1 KGHSH and CDR2 LQKENI. The V gene end was trimmed by 0 bases and the J gene end by 10 bases; junction bases not matched to a gene: 6. CDR3 nucleotides: TGTGCCAGCTCACCACCGGCGGGACAGGGGATAATTCAGTACTTC. Protein product: CASSPPAGQGIIQYF. Combining the CDR3 with reference TRBV18 and TRBJ2-4 gives the whole variable domain NAGVMQNPRHLVRRRGQEARLRCSPMKGHSHVYWYRQLPEEGLKFMVYLQKENIIDESGMPKERFSAEFPKEGPSILRIQQVVRGDSAAYFCASSPPAGQGIIQYFGAGTRLSVL.

This clonotype occurred a few times. The chain recombines TRBV9 with TRBJ1-2; D uncertain. The V end lost 0 bases, the J end lost 1 base, and 4 bases lay between the germline ends. This CDR3 has 13 residues. The germline V gene has CDR1 SGDLS and CDR2 YYNGEE. CDR3 protein: CASSVDLNYGYTF. The CDR3 coding sequence is TGTGCCAGCAGCGTAGATCTTAACTATGGCTACACCTTC.

There are a few counts of this clonotype. This chain joins TRBV6-5 and TRBJ1-1; no reliable D call. This CDR3 is built from 15 residues. Trimming stripped 0 bases from V and 3 bases from J, with 11 bases between. Germline values: CDR1 MNHEY, CDR2 SVGAGI. The CDR3 protein is CASSYSASRYTEAFF. The DNA of the CDR3 is TGTGCCAGCAGTTACTCGGCAAGTAGGTACACTGAAGCTTTCTTT.

Ten or more counts support this clonotype. V is TRBV7-2 and J is TRBJ2-1; TRBD2 agrees at 8 bases. With V trimmed by 4 bases and J by 14 bases, 16 bases remained unmatched. CDR1 is SGHTA, CDR2 FQGNSA, per germline. CDR3 length: 15 amino acids. The CDR3, as DNA: TGTGCCAGCAGCTCAGACTCTCGAGTGAGCGGGGGTAAGTTCTTC. It codes for CASSSDSRVSGGKFF. The full variable domain, completed using reference TRBV7-2 and TRBJ2-1, is GAGVSQSPSNKVTEKGKDVELRCDPISGHTALYWYRQSLGQGLEFLIYFQGNSAPDKSGLPSDRFSAERTGGSVSTLTIQRTQQEDSAVYLCASSSDSRVSGGKFFGPGTRLTVL.

This clonotype was detected ten times or more. The chain links TRBV18 to TRBJ1-6; D unresolved. V was pared by 3 bases and J by 8 bases, with 20 bases between. The V gene's germline CDR1 is KGHSH and CDR2 LQKENI. This CDR3 has 17 residues. The CDR3 DNA is TGTGCCAGCTCACCTAGAAGGGCCCTACCCCCCGATTCACCCCTCCACTTT. Translated, it gives CASSPRRALPPDSPLHF.

In nucleotides, the CDR3 is TGTGCCAGCAGTCTTCGGGTGGGTTGGGGAGAATACGAGCAGTACTTC. The encoded protein is CASSLRVGWGEYEQYF. The V and J genes are TRBV6-5 and TRBJ2-7; tentatively, D is TRBD2 (5 bases). V lost 5 bases and J lost 4, with 21 bases in between. CDR1 is MNHEY, CDR2 SVGAGI, per germline. The CDR3 extends over 16 amino acids.

The rearrangement joins TRBV5-1 to TRBJ2-7; 8 bases are a match to TRBD1. The J segment lost 2 bases and the V segment lost 4 bases, leaving 8 bases of the junction unmatched. From germline, CDR1 is SGHRS and CDR2 YFSETQ. The CDR3 extends over 15 amino acids. The CDR3 nucleotides are TGCGCCAGCAGCCTGGATGGGGACAGGACCTACGAGCAGTACTTC. Protein sequence: CASSLDGDRTYEQYF.

This chain links TRBV12-3 or TRBV12-4 with TRBJ2-1, with D perhaps being TRBD1 or TRBD2 (5 bases each). Trimming left V 4 bases short and J 0 bases short, with 16 bases between. The CDR3 is 17 amino acids. The CDR3 nucleotides read TGTGCCAGCAGTTCGTTCACCGGGACGCCCTCCTACAATGAGCAGTTCTTC. Encoded protein: CASSSFTGTPSYNEQFF.

This clonotype turned up a few times. The CDR3 coding sequence is TGCAGCGTAGGGGACGGCGTTTTGGGCAATCAGCCCCAGCATTTT. Translating it yields CSVGDGVLGNQPQHF. V and J are TRBV29-1 and TRBJ1-5; the D gene is possibly TRBD1 (5 bases). The V gene's germline CDR1 is SQVTM and CDR2 ANQGSEA. This CDR3 contains 15 residues. Trimming pared 6 bases from V and 2 bases from J, leaving 17 bases between.

This clonotype was counted at least ten times. The J gene is TRBJ2-7, the V gene TRBV28; D gene ambiguous. CDR3 length: 11 amino acids. From germline, CDR1 is MDHEN and CDR2 SYDVKM. V lost 5 bases to trimming and J lost 7 bases, with 9 bases between them. The CDR3 DNA reads TGTGCCAGCAGTCCAAGCTGGGAGCAGTACTTC. Its translation: CASSPSWEQYF. Full variable domain (remainder filled in from reference TRBV28 and TRBJ2-7): DVKVTQSSRYLVKRTGEKVFLECVQDMDHENMFWYRQDPGLGLRLIYFSYDVKMKEKGDIPEGYSVSREKKERFSLILESASTNQTSMYLCASSPSWEQYFGPGTRLTVT.

This clonotype was recorded many times. The chain carries TRBV25-1 and TRBJ1-1, with no clear D. CDR3 size: 17 residues. Germline assignment: CDR1 MGHDK and CDR2 SYGVNS. V lost 4 bases and J 0 bases, leaving 18 bases between the germline ends. CDR3 bases: TGTGCCAGCAGTGCAAGTGAATATCGACGAGTGAACACTGAAGCTTTCTTT. It encodes CASSASEYRRVNTEAFF.

This clonotype was counted ten times or more. V gene TRBV7-2 combines with J gene TRBJ1-5; D is unresolved. CDR1 and CDR2 (germline): SGHTA, FQGNSA. This CDR3 has 15 residues. V gave up 3 bases and J gave up 4 bases, with 13 bases separating them. This CDR3 is CASSLDRALNQPQHF. The CDR3 DNA sequence: TGTGCCAGCAGCTTGGACCGGGCCTTGAATCAGCCCCAGCATTTT.

This clonotype showed up many times. The gene calls are TRBV7-3 and TRBJ2-1; tentative D call: TRBD1 (5 bases). CDR3 length equals 15 residues. Between the trimmed V and J ends, which lost 5 bases and 1 base, there was a span of 12 bases. Germline CDR1 reads SGHTA; CDR2 reads FQGTGA. The CDR3 bases are TGTGCCAGCAGCCCAGGGCTTCCTTCCTACAATGAGCAGTTCTTC. Protein sequence: CASSPGLPSYNEQFF.

The chain carries TRBV5-6 and TRBJ2-6; D is perhaps TRBD1 (6 bases). The CDR3 runs to 15 residues. The V end lost 6 bases, the J end lost 0 bases, and 10 bases lay between the germline ends. Germline loops: CDR1 SGHDT, CDR2 YYEEEE. CDR3 protein: CASTPGVSGANVLTF. The CDR3 DNA reads as TGTGCCAGCACCCCAGGGGTCTCTGGGGCCAACGTCCTGACTTTC. The whole variable domain, remainder taken from reference TRBV5-6 and TRBJ2-6, is DAGVTQSPTHLIKTRGQQVTLRCSPKSGHDTVSWYQQALGQGPQFIFQYYEEEERQRGNFPDRFSGHQFPNYSSELNVNALLLGDSALYLCASTPGVSGANVLTFGAGSRLTVL.

This clonotype has a handful of counts. The chain has TRBV20-1 and TRBJ2-3, with D perhaps TRBD2 (5 bases). The germline gives CDR1 DFQATT, CDR2 SNEGSKA (reference sequence). Trimming shortened V by 7 bases and J by 5 bases, and 13 bases separated the two germline ends. The CDR3 is 12 amino acids. In DNA, the CDR3 is TGCAGTGTTACCCCCGGGGAAGATACGCAGTATTTT. Amino acid sequence: CSVTPGEDTQYF.

This clonotype occurred a few times. This chain joins TRBV6-5 and TRBJ2-2; TRBD1 agrees at 7 bases. The CDR3 consists of 14 residues. After removal of 7 bases from V and 3 bases from J, the junction contained 5 bases not matched to a gene. The germline CDR1 and CDR2 sequences are MNHEY and SVGAGI. This chain's CDR3 is CASMYRGYTGELFF. The CDR3, as DNA: TGTGCCAGCATGTACAGGGGTTACACCGGGGAGCTGTTTTTT.

This clonotype was recorded many times. V and J are TRBV12-3 or TRBV12-4 and TRBJ2-7; D is undetermined. Trimming removed 3 bases from V and 4 bases from J, with 10 bases in between. The CDR3 has 13 residues. The CDR3 nucleotides are TGTGCCAGCAGTTTCATTGGTTTGTACGAGCAGTACTTC. This codes for CASSFIGLYEQYF.

This clonotype was observed many times. The chain carries TRBV30 and TRBJ1-6; TRBD1 agrees at 7 bases. Germline values: CDR1 GTSNPN, CDR2 SVGIG (reference sequence). The CDR3 is 15 amino acids. J gave up 10 bases and V 5 bases, and 14 bases lay outside the gene matches. CDR3 sequence (DNA): TGTGCCTGGGAGGAGATAACAGGGGTGGGCTCACCCCTCCACTTT. Encoded protein: CAWEEITGVGSPLHF.

A word on this clonotype: Relative to the germline gene, one junction end is altered; a read error may explain this. J is TRBJ1-2 and V is TRBV28, with D perhaps TRBD1 (5 bases). The germline V gene encodes CDR1 MDHEN and CDR2 SYDVKM. This CDR3 has 15 residues. CDR3 sequence reads: CASSPPEGQGDGDTF. CDR3 DNA sequence: TGTGCCAGCAGTCCACCGGAGGGGCAGGGAGATGGCGACACCTTC.